A selection of T cell receptor beta chains follows, all from one sample in a study of blood T cells in healthy people across ages. TCRdb passed the 5' RACE reads through MiXCR, listing each CDR3 protein once. The repertoire consists of around 1.5 million distinct CDR3 sequences, with 30% to 40% occurring once and the leading ten covering about 11%. Material: blood. These receptors all come from a woman in her thirties in good health. Each CDR3 is given with its conserved first and last residue. Each record gives: clone size, V gene, CDR3 length, D gene, J gene, CDR3 DNA, CDR3 protein. D genes are given only for firm matches. Only part of the rows carry a size: once, few, many, or a class if the clone is expanded.

>.|TRBV20-1|16|.|TRBJ2-7
TGCAGTGCTAGAGATATTCGCAGTTTTTCCTCCTACGAGCAGTACTTC
CSARDIRSFSSYEQYF
>.|TRBV27|19|TRBD2|TRBJ2-3
TGTGCCAGCAGTACCCGGCTAGCGGGGGCCATAACTATCGCAGATACGCAGTATTTT
CASSTRLAGAITIADTQYF
>few|TRBV30|12|.|TRBJ2-5
TGTGCCTGGAGTAGGGGTCACGAGACCCAGTACTTC
CAWSRGHETQYF
>.|TRBV6-6|13|.|TRBJ1-2
TGTGCCAGCAGTTACCGGGTCTCCGATGGCTACACCTTC
CASSYRVSDGYTF
>.|TRBV4-1|13|.|TRBJ1-1
TGCGCCAGCAGCCAAGAACCATTAGTTGAAGCTTTCTTT
CASSQEPLVEAFF
>.|TRBV9|15|TRBD1|TRBJ2-1
TGTGCCAGCAGCGACGACAGGGGGGGCCCAATTGAGCAGTTCTTC
CASSDDRGGPIEQFF
>few|TRBV10-3|15|TRBD2|TRBJ2-1
TGTGCCATCAGGACCGGGGGGTCTTACTACAATGAGCAGTTCTTC
CAIRTGGSYYNEQFF
>few|TRBV5-1|16|TRBD2|TRBJ2-1
TGCGCCAGCAGCTTTCTGTTAGCGGGAGTATCTTATGAGCAGTTCTTC
CASSFLLAGVSYEQFF
>many|TRBV20-1|10|.|TRBJ2-7
TGCAGTGCTCCTCACAGAGAGCAGTACTTC
CSAPHREQYF
>few|TRBV9|14|.|TRBJ1-2
TGTGCCAGCAGCCCACCCGGGACTCTCTATGGCTACACCTTC
CASSPPGTLYGYTF